This T cell receptor (beta chain) was documented in a study of blood T cell repertoires in COVID-19. Across the study: The samples span acute and convalescent COVID-19 from the United States, Italy and Spain.

CDR1 and CDR2 (germline): SSHAT, FNYEAQ (reference sequence). V was trimmed by 3 bases and J by 0 bases, leaving 12 bases between them. This CDR3 comprises 15 residues. Seattle's cohort entered during active infection and was followed longitudinally. Source study methods: For nucleated cells, counts were estimated from reference gene primer amplification. Here immunoSEQ multiplex PCR was the method, and the copy in TCRdb shows in-frame clones only, minus some. V and J calls and clone size are those listed in that table; D and trimming were worked out from the DNA. The sample contains 270,000 or so clones, 86% of which appear only once.

The sample comprised peripheral blood. V and J are TRBV7-7 and TRBJ2-7; perhaps TRBD1 as D (6 bases). The receptor's source is a woman in her 30s with COVID-19, enrolled during active disease. This CDR3 is CASSFPRTASYEQYF. Here the CDR3 DNA reads TGTGCCAGCAGCTTTCCAAGGACAGCCTCCTACGAGCAGTACTTC.